A selection of T cell receptor beta chains follows, all from one sample in a study of blood T cell repertoires in COVID-19. Repertoires were generated with immunoSEQ multiplex PCR, while TCRdb's copy carries only in-frame clones and drops some. The repertoire consists of 170,000 or so clones, with around nine tenths occurring once and the leading ten covering about 0.96%. The sample taken for sequencing was peripheral blood. The receptors originated from a young woman who had recovered from COVID-19. Each CDR3 is given with its conserved first and last residue. Fields, in order: V gene, clone size, D gene, J gene, CDR3 DNA, CDR3 protein. The D gene is left open where the match is weak. Clone size, where shown, is once, few, many, or a class for clones that have expanded.

TRBV18,-,TRBD2,TRBJ2-5,TGTGCCAGCTCACCACCACGGGGACTCGGGACTAGCGGGAGGAGGGAGACCCAGTACTTC,CASSPPRGLGTSGRRETQYF
TRBV30,-,-,TRBJ2-5,TGTGCCTGTCAAGGGGGGAGGGAAGAGACCCAGTACTTC,CACQGGREETQYF
TRBV6-1,-,-,TRBJ2-1,TGTGCCAGCAGTGAAGCGGCCCACAATGAGCAGTTCTTC,CASSEAAHNEQFF
TRBV19,-,TRBD2,TRBJ2-3,TGTGCCAGTAGATCTAGCGGGATGAGCACAGATACGCAGTATTTT,CASRSSGMSTDTQYF
TRBV10-3,-,-,TRBJ1-5,TGTGCCATCGCGACAGAGGGCAATCAGCCCCAGCATTTT,CAIATEGNQPQHF
TRBV9,few,-,TRBJ2-3,TGTGCCAGCAGCGTAGGAGGTACAGATACGCAGTATTTT,CASSVGGTDTQYF
TRBV9,many,TRBD1,TRBJ1-2,TGTGCCAGCAGCACAAAACCCGGGACAGGGGGTGGCTACACCTTC,CASSTKPGTGGGYTF
TRBV5-8,-,-,TRBJ2-5,TGTGCCAGCAGCCCCCGGACAGAGGGGACCCAGTACTTC,CASSPRTEGTQYF
TRBV7-3,-,TRBD2,TRBJ2-3,TGTGCCAGCAGCTCAACCGGGACTAGTATAGATACGCAGTATTTT,CASSSTGTSIDTQYF
TRBV28,-,TRBD1,TRBJ2-5,TGTGCCAGCAGCACACAGGGGGCACGAGAGACCCAGTACTTC,CASSTQGARETQYF
TRBV10-3,once,-,TRBJ1-1,TGTGCCATCAGAGAGACAGGCTCTAACACTGAAGCTTTCTTT,CAIRETGSNTEAFF
TRBV4-3,-,-,TRBJ2-7,TGCGCCAGCAGCCAAGATGGAGGGTCAGCCTACGAGCAGTACTTC,CASSQDGGSAYEQYF
TRBV7-2,once,-,TRBJ1-2,TGTGCCAGGGAAGGAGACTATGGCCACACCTTC,CAREGDYGHTF
TRBV11-2,-,TRBD1,TRBJ2-3,TGTGCCAGCAGCGTAGGGACAGGCGCCGATACGCAGTATTTT,CASSVGTGADTQYF
TRBV7-8,-,-,TRBJ1-4,TGTGCCAGCAGCTTAGAGTCCAGTCCATCGAAAGAAAAACTGTTTTTT,CASSLESSPSKEKLFF
TRBV4-2,once,-,TRBJ2-1,TGTGCCAGCAGCCAAGGTCCTCTACGCCAATCCTACAATGAGCAGTTCTTC,CASSQGPLRQSYNEQFF
TRBV6-1,-,TRBD2,TRBJ2-3,TGTGCCAGCAGTGAAATTTGGGGGGGGAGTCTCACAGATACGCAGTATTTT,CASSEIWGGSLTDTQYF
TRBV21-1,-,-,TRBJ1-6,TGTGCCAGCAGTCACGGACTCAGAGGACCCCTCCACTTT,CASSHGLRGPLHF
TRBV5-6,-,TRBD2,TRBJ2-1,TGTGCCAGCAGTCCATTTAGCGGGGGATGGATAAATGAGCAGTTCTTC,CASSPFSGGWINEQFF
TRBV2,-,-,TRBJ2-1,TGTGCCAGACTGGACTCGACCAATGAGCAGTTCTTC,CARLDSTNEQFF
TRBV6-2/TRBV6-3,-,TRBD1,TRBJ1-6,TGTGCCAGCCGCCCGTCGGACAGGTCTGGTTCACCCCTCCACTTT,CASRPSDRSGSPLHF
TRBV6-5,few,TRBD1,TRBJ2-7,TGTGCCAGCAGTTTCAGGACAGGTTTTACCTACGAGCAGTACTTC,CASSFRTGFTYEQYF
TRBV7-9,-,-,TRBJ1-4,TGTGCCAGCAGCTTAGTTAGTGGGCCGCTCCGCGATGAAAAACTGTTTTTT,CASSLVSGPLRDEKLFF
TRBV5-1,-,TRBD2,TRBJ2-1,TGCGCCAGCAGCACCGGACTAGCGGGAGGGTTTAATGAGCAGTTCTTC,CASSTGLAGGFNEQFF
TRBV6-1,-,TRBD1,TRBJ2-4,TGTGCCAGCAGTGAAGGTATGACAGGGGGAAACATTCAGTACTTC,CASSEGMTGGNIQYF
TRBV19,-,-,TRBJ1-1,TGTGCCAGTAGTACAGGATTCCAAACTGAAGCTTTCTTT,CASSTGFQTEAFF
TRBV7-8,-,TRBD1,TRBJ1-5,TGTGCCAGCAGCTTAGGAGGGACAGGCGATGGATATCAGCCCCAGCATTTT,CASSLGGTGDGYQPQHF
TRBV19,-,-,TRBJ1-5,TGTGCCAGTTGGAGGGGTGGAAATCAGCCCCAGCATTTT,CASWRGGNQPQHF
TRBV5-1,-,TRBD2,TRBJ2-3,TGCGCCAGCAGCTTTCCCCGGGGAGCGGGGAGCACAGATACGCAGTATTTT,CASSFPRGAGSTDTQYF
TRBV4-1,-,TRBD2,TRBJ2-2,TGCGCCAGCAGCCAGGCGGGGGGGGTCACCGGGGAGCTGTTTTTT,CASSQAGGVTGELFF
TRBV19,-,TRBD1,TRBJ2-7,TGTGCCAGCACCGGGACAGGACCCTACGAGCAGTACTTC,CASTGTGPYEQYF
TRBV6-1,once,-,TRBJ2-5,TGTGCCAGCAGTGACACTAGCCGGGTAGAGACCCAGTACTTC,CASSDTSRVETQYF
TRBV6-5,-,TRBD2,TRBJ2-2,TGTGCCAGCAGCCCCGGGGAGGGAGCCGGGGAGCTGTTTTTT,CASSPGEGAGELFF
TRBV6-2/TRBV6-3,-,-,TRBJ1-2,TGTGCCAGCAGCCCCGAGGACAGTTACTATGGCTACACCTTC,CASSPEDSYYGYTF
TRBV7-2,-,TRBD1,TRBJ1-5,TGTGCCAGCAGCTCCACAGGGGTCCAGCCCCAGCATTTT,CASSSTGVQPQHF
TRBV5-5,few,TRBD1,TRBJ1-6,TGTGCCAGCAGCGGTGACAGGGGTAATTCACCCCTCCACTTT,CASSGDRGNSPLHF
TRBV29-1,-,-,TRBJ1-2,TGCAGCGTTGGTCCGGAGGATGGCTACACCTTC,CSVGPEDGYTF
TRBV18,once,TRBD2,TRBJ2-3,TGTGCCAGCTCACCACGCGGGACTAGCGTTTCGGACACAGATACGCAGTATTTT,CASSPRGTSVSDTDTQYF
TRBV5-1,-,TRBD1,TRBJ2-3,TGCGCCAGCAGCTTGAGCCCCGGGACAGGGGGTAGCACAGATACGCAGTATTTT,CASSLSPGTGGSTDTQYF
TRBV11-3,once,-,TRBJ2-2,TGTGCCAGCAGCTTAGGGACAGTGAACACCGGGGAGCTGTTTTTT,CASSLGTVNTGELFF
TRBV5-6,-,-,TRBJ2-7,TGTGCCAGCAGCTTGGCCCCGGGGAGCTCCTACGAGCAGTACTTC,CASSLAPGSSYEQYF
TRBV4-1,-,-,TRBJ1-5,TGCGCCAGCAGCCTGATCCGAGGTGAGCCCCAGCATTTT,CASSLIRGEPQHF
TRBV7-3,-,-,TRBJ2-1,TGTGCCAGCAGCTCCTCTCGACTAGGAGCCTACAATGAGCAGTTCTTC,CASSSSRLGAYNEQFF
TRBV20-1,-,-,TRBJ2-5,TGCAGTGCTCTGGACACAAGGGCCCAGTACTTC,CSALDTRAQYF
TRBV6-5,-,TRBD2,TRBJ2-3,TGTGCCAGCAGCAAACTAGCGGGGGACACAGATACGCAGTATTTT,CASSKLAGDTDTQYF
TRBV10-3,once,-,TRBJ1-2,TGTGCCATCAGTGAGGTTGCAGGTAACTATGGCTACACCTTC,CAISEVAGNYGYTF
TRBV6-5,-,-,TRBJ1-6,TGTGCCAGCAGTTACTCAGCAGGGCGATATAATTCACCCCTCCACTTT,CASSYSAGRYNSPLHF
TRBV4-3,-,-,TRBJ1-4,TGCGCCAGCAGCCAAGCCGATGGAACAGGTGAAAAACTGTTTTTT,CASSQADGTGEKLFF